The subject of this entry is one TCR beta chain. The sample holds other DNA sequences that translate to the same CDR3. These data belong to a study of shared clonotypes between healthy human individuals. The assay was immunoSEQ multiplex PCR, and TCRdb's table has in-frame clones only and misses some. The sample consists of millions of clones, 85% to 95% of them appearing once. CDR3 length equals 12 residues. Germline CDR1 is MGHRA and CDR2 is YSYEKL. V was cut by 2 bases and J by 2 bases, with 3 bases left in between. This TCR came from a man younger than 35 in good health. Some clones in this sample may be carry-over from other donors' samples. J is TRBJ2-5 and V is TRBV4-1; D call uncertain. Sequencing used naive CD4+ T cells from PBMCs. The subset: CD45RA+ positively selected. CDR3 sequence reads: CASSQPQETQYF. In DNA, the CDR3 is TGCGCCAGCAGCCAACCTCAAGAGACCCAGTACTTC.